The sequence of this TCR beta chain was determined in a study of regulatory T cells in long-lasting Graves disease. The sample holds a few counts of this clonotype. The CDR3 covers 15 residues. V shed 6 bases and J shed 7 bases, with 16 bases lying between them. Germline V gives CDR1 MNHNS, CDR2 SASEGT. This sample's time point: persistent/refractory GD, antithyroid drugs over 5 years with positive TRAb. Construction of the TCR library relied on RNA isolated from PBMCs. American Thyroid Association guidelines served as the basis for diagnosing Graves' disease. Researchers made TCR beta libraries by using iRepertoire HTBI primers and running Arm-PCR on CDR3 regions. TCRdb analysed the multiplex PCR reads with MiXCR anew, one entry per CDR3 protein. The sample shows roughly 500,000 distinct CDR3 sequences, around a fifth of them seen only once.

The receptor was isolated from a female donor with Graves disease. The chain combines TRBV6-1 with TRBJ1-6; D gene uncertain. Sample: peripheral blood mononuclear cells (PBMCs), taken when the disease was refractory, from a patient treated with antithyroid drugs. CDR3 region: CASSNGLVRNSPLHF. CDR3 coding DNA: TGTGCCAGCAGCAACGGACTCGTGAGAAATTCACCCCTCCACTTT.